This entry lists 16 T cell receptor beta chains sequenced from one sample in a study of CD8+ T cells in alopecia areata. Treatment described: oral pan-JAK inhibitor, 5-10 mg twice daily. Sequencing used cDNA as its template, made by extracting RNA and reverse transcribing it. The data were produced by immunoSEQ multiplex PCR, yet TCRdb's version contains in-frame clones alone and is incomplete. The table shows approximately 120,000 clones, with over 55% occurring only once. Sequencing used CD4+ T cells sorted from blood, obtained at week 4, from a patient treated with tofacitinib. The receptors were gathered from a human donor with alopecia areata.

This clone was recorded once. The chain couples TRBV7-9 to TRBJ1-1, with D possibly TRBD1 on 5 matching bases. Germline V lookup: CDR1 SEHNR, CDR2 FQNEAQ (reference sequence). This CDR3 has 14 amino acids. V shed 6 bases and J shed 1 base, with 12 bases lying between them. The CDR3 DNA follows: TGTGCCAGCAGAAGGGACCCCCAGAACACTGAAGCTTTCTTT. This translates into CASRRDPQNTEAFF. Supplemented by reference TRBV7-9 and TRBJ1-1, the full variable domain reads DTGVSQNPRHKITKRGQNVTFRCDPISEHNRLYWYRQTLGQGPEFLTYFQNEAQLEKSRLLSDRFSAERPKGSFSTLEIQRTEQGDSAMYLCASRRDPQNTEAFFGQGTRLTVV.

The rearrangement joins TRBV29-1 to TRBJ1-1; no firm D call. Trimming cost V 2 bases and J 5 bases, with 15 bases left between them. CDR3 length: 14 amino acids. In germline, CDR1 is SQVTM, CDR2 ANQGSEA. The DNA of the CDR3 is TGCAGCGTTGAAAAGGGATTAAGAAAAACTGAAGCTTTCTTT. Translated: CSVEKGLRKTEAFF.

This clone occurred a few times. The CDR3 nucleotides read TGTGCCAGCAGCCAAGCGGGGGGCCTAAGCTCCTACGAGCAGTACTTC. Translated: CASSQAGGLSSYEQYF. J is TRBJ2-7 and V is TRBV4-2; a weak D match, TRBD2 (7 bases). V lost 1 base, J lost 0 bases, and 13 bases lay in between. Germline CDR1 reads LGHNA; CDR2 reads YNFKEQ. The CDR3 runs 16 residues.

The gene calls are TRBV4-1 and TRBJ1-2; D is uncertain. Germline values: CDR1 MGHRA, CDR2 YSYEKL. The CDR3 runs to 16 residues. Trimming removed 0 bases from V and 2 bases from J, with 13 bases in between. The CDR3 region has the DNA TGCGCCAGCAGCCAAGACGCCACGACTAGAAACTATGGCTACACCTTC. Translation gives CASSQDATTRNYGYTF.

The chain carries TRBV6-5 and TRBJ1-1; D not certain. V gave up 2 bases and J gave up 1 base, with 5 bases separating them. Germline V gene lookup returns CDR1 MNHEY and CDR2 SVGAGI. The CDR3 is made up of 13 amino acids. This CDR3 is CASSYARNTEAFF. The DNA for the CDR3 is TGTGCCAGCAGTTACGCACGGAACACTGAAGCTTTCTTT.

The chain recombines TRBV15 with TRBJ2-5, with a tentative D call TRBD2 (6 bases). The V end was cut by 0 bases, the J end by 1 base, with 9 bases between. Germline V gives CDR1 LNHNV, CDR2 YYDKDF (reference sequence). The CDR3 sequence is 15 residues long. The CDR3 loop reads CATSRETRIQETQYF. Here the CDR3 DNA reads TGTGCCACCAGCAGAGAGACTAGAATCCAAGAGACCCAGTACTTC.

The chain joins TRBV5-4 to TRBJ2-3; D may be TRBD2 (5 bases). The ends were cut back, 3 bases at V and 8 bases at J, with 22 bases in the middle. Germline V CDR1 and CDR2: SGHNT, YYREEE (reference sequence). This CDR3 comprises 16 residues. The CDR3 region is CASSSASAPGLGTQYF. The CDR3 DNA reads as TGTGCCAGCAGCTCCGCCTCCGCCCCGGGGTTGGGTACGCAGTATTTT.

Only a few counts were recorded for this clone. This chain joins TRBV14 and TRBJ2-3; D possibly corresponds to TRBD2 (6 bases). The CDR3 covers 15 residues. Trimming pared 1 base from V and 4 bases from J, leaving 12 bases between. Germline V gene data show CDR1 as SGHDN and CDR2 as FVKESK. The CDR3 spells CASSQVGRYADTQYF. CDR3 DNA: TGTGCCAGCAGCCAAGTCGGGAGATACGCAGATACGCAGTATTTT. The full variable domain, with the rest looked up from reference TRBV14 and TRBJ2-3, is EAGVTQFPSHSVIEKGQTVTLRCDPISGHDNLYWYRRVMGKEIKFLLHFVKESKQDESGMPNNRFLAERTGGTYSTLKVQPAELEDSGVYFCASSQVGRYADTQYFGPGTRLTVL.

The chain joins TRBV7-6 to TRBJ2-2; 9 bases fit TRBD1. Per germline, CDR1 SGHVS and CDR2 FNYEAQ. The J segment lost 3 bases and the V segment lost 7 bases, leaving 6 bases of the junction unmatched. There are 15 residues in the CDR3. The chain's CDR3 is CASTFGTGYTGELFF. The CDR3 coding sequence is TGTGCCAGCACCTTCGGGACAGGGTACACCGGGGAGCTGTTTTTT.

This chain joins TRBV29-1 and TRBJ2-3; perhaps TRBD2 as D (5 bases). Germline-derived CDR1 and CDR2 are SQVTM and ANQGSEA. This CDR3 is built from 13 residues. V was shortened by 0 bases and J by 6 bases, with 10 bases between the two germline ends. The CDR3 DNA reads TGCAGCGTTGAAGATCGGGGTCGGGATACGCAGTATTTT. Amino acids: CSVEDRGRDTQYF.

The chain links TRBV15 to TRBJ1-2; no definite D call. Germline V gene lookup returns CDR1 LNHNV and CDR2 YYDKDF (reference sequence). The CDR3 spans 12 residues. Trimming took off 9 bases at V and 2 bases at J, with 10 bases between the two ends. The CDR3, as DNA: TGTGCCACTTCGGACCTGAACTATGGCTACACCTTC. Its translation is CATSDLNYGYTF.

The chain recombines TRBV6-5 with TRBJ1-2, with D uncertain. Trimming stripped 0 bases from V and 2 bases from J, with 4 bases between. Germline lookup yields CDR1 MNHEY and CDR2 SVGAGI. CDR3 size: 13 residues. The CDR3 nucleotides are TGTGCCAGCAGTTACTCAGGGAACTATGGCTACACCTTC. Translating gives CASSYSGNYGYTF.

The V and J genes are TRBV28 and TRBJ2-3, with TRBD2 identical over 13 bases. The CDR3 contains 14 residues. With 5 bases clipped from V and 10 bases from J, the junction kept 6 bases outside the gene matches. The germline gives CDR1 MDHEN, CDR2 SYDVKM. CDR3 DNA: TGTGCCAGCAGTACCGGGACTAGCGGGGCTTCGCAGTATTTT. It yields the protein CASSTGTSGASQYF.

This clone was detected only a few times. V is TRBV30 and J is TRBJ2-5, with TRBD1 as a possible D gene (6 bases). Germline CDR1 and CDR2: GTSNPN and SVGIG (reference sequence). The CDR3 totals 13 residues. V gave up 1 base and J gave up 2 bases, with 8 bases separating them. CDR3 DNA sequence: TGTGCCTGGAGTGGGGGGCTACAAGAGACCCAGTACTTC. Its protein product is CAWSGGLQETQYF.

The chain employs TRBV6-5 and TRBJ2-3, with 8 nucleotides matching TRBD1. The CDR3 has 15 residues. Germline values: CDR1 MNHEY, CDR2 SVGAGI. V lost 6 bases to trimming and J lost 0 bases; unmatched junction nucleotides: 5. The CDR3 here is CASSSRTGSTDTQYF. The CDR3 DNA reads TGTGCCAGCAGCTCCAGGACAGGGAGCACAGATACGCAGTATTTT.

The chain has TRBV5-5 and TRBJ1-2; TRBD1 agrees at 7 bases. The CDR3 length is 14 residues. V shed 2 bases and J 10 bases; nucleotides not matched to a gene: 11. From germline, CDR1 is SGHKS and CDR2 YYEKEE (reference sequence). This CDR3 reads CASSLTPGQRTYTF. The CDR3 DNA reads as TGTGCCAGCAGCTTAACTCCGGGACAGCGGACCTACACCTTC.